This T cell receptor beta chain was sequenced for a study of T-cell reconstitution after alpha-beta-depleted transplantation in children. This clonotype was observed a few times. The library targeted TCRbeta and was prepared with unique molecular identifiers. Each CDR3 protein is one row after TCRdb ran MiXCR on the PCR reads. The data show 360,000 or so distinct CDR3 sequences, with roughly 22% seen just once and less than 4.5% held by the top ten. CDR3 length: 15 residues. The ends lost 0 bases at V and 5 bases at J; junction bases unmatched: 5. CDR1 LNHNV and CDR2 YYDKDF come from the germline V gene (reference sequence).

This clonotype was sampled from a human donor who donated a stem cell graft to a child with acute myeloid leukemia. The chain employs TRBV15 and TRBJ2-5, with 8 bases lining up with TRBD2. Material: PBMCs from the stem cell graft donor, obtained from the stem cell graft. In nucleotides, the CDR3 is TGTGCCACCAGCAGAGATAACGGGAGGGTCGAGACCCAGTACTTC. It encodes CATSRDNGRVETQYF.